These 2 T cell receptor beta chains were sequenced from one sample in a study of blood T cells in healthy people across ages. Combining a sample-barcoded 5' primer with a J-beta primer mix, a second PCR ran for 7 to 11 cycles. TCRdb fed the 5' RACE reads into MiXCR, producing one record per CDR3 protein. The sample holds around 1.5 million distinct CDR3 sequences, roughly 32% seen once. Sequencing was carried out using blood. The receptors were sampled from a woman aged 25 to 45 in good health.

There are a few counts of this clonotype. This rearrangement joins TRBV11-2 to TRBJ1-1; unclear D gene. The CDR3 is made up of 14 amino acids. Trimming stripped 1 base from V and 1 base from J, with 7 bases between. CDR1 is SGHAT, CDR2 FQNNGV, per germline. The CDR3 DNA reads as TGTGCCAGCAGCTTAGCATCCCGGAACACTGAAGCTTTCTTT. Encoded protein: CASSLASRNTEAFF.

As for this clonotype: Because it lacks the conserved phenylalanine or tryptophan at the end, this CDR3 is likely a read error. This sequence joins TRBV11-3 and TRBJ2-1, with D possibly being TRBD2 (6 bases). CDR1 is SGHNT, CDR2 YENEEA, per germline. CDR3 length: 15 amino acids. Trimming took 5 bases from V and 3 from J, leaving 14 bases between them. The CDR3 loop reads CASSPPGEHYNEQFC. The CDR3 nucleotides read TGTGCCAGCAGCCCCCCGGGAGAGCACTACAATGAGCAGTTCTGC.